This T cell receptor (beta chain) was captured in a study of identical twins (dated by TCRdb to about 2016). Background on the whole study: The study deep-sequenced TCR alpha and beta repertoires from monozygotic twins, unrelated adults of various ages and cord blood to test whether fetal clonotypes persist. Replicate twin experiments were performed at different times using different library preparation protocols to rule out contamination.

Every donor in the study was a healthy Caucasian. The protocol used for the library was 5' RACE. TCRdb lists the instrument as Illumina HiSeq 2000. Template switching introduced a universal primer binding site; the final cDNA contained a unique molecular identifier, enabling accurate counting of TCR cDNA molecules. Specific primers in the conserved constant-segment region were used to synthesize first-strand cDNA for TCR alpha and beta chains. Each cDNA library was double barcoded, with a SMART-Mk sample barcode plus Illumina barcodes, to control for contamination. Two successive PCR steps introduced TruSeq adapter sequences along with Illumina sample barcodes. TCR alpha and beta cDNA libraries were sequenced on the Illumina HiSeq platform with custom primers. The original pipeline was this. MiGEC was used to process raw reads and extract unique molecular identifiers, and MiXCR was used to find CDR3 positions. Recombination models were inferred per individual with the repgenHMM and IGoR tools using an EM algorithm. The analysis of shared clonotypes was done with the tcR package in R, with sharing normalized by the product of cloneset sizes. To study raw recombination free of thymic and clonal selection effects, out-of-frame nonproductive sequences were analyzed. Starting from the raw public reads, TCRdb applied fastp trimming at Q25, assembled clones with MiXCR and retained in-frame beta chains. Rows with one shared CDR3 protein collapse into an entry with the most common genes and DNA. TCRdb, rather than the study authors, made the V and J calls. This sample lists 1.5 million to 2 million distinct CDR3 sequences; about 32% were detected once. About 0.25% of the sample belongs to the ten largest clones.

Results the study describes overall, beyond this receptor: Recombination models systematically underestimated out-of-frame TCR alpha sharing in monozygotic twins but agreed with sharing between unrelated individuals. The excess sharing between twins in beta out-of-frame sequences was weaker because fewer shared sequences reduced the signal-to-noise ratio. Abundant cord blood beta clonotypes had fewer insertions, young adult naive repertoires showed a similar but weaker trend, and memory repertoires showed no such trend. Zero-insertion analyses could be partly confounded by invariant T cells such as MAIT and iNKT, although diverse VJ usage argued against such confounding for most clonotypes. Compared with coincidental sharing between unrelated individuals, out-of-frame TCR alpha sequences shared between twins had an excess of sequences with low generation probability. Conclusions relied on cross-sectional statistical analysis, since the same donors could not be followed over many years.

Looking up the germline V gene (reference sequence) yields CDR1 DFQATT and CDR2 SNEGSKA. The CDR3 has 16 amino acids, counting the end cysteine and phenylalanine. Only the CDR3 DNA stays, 48 bases, in frame from base 1. Trimming takes 0 bases from V and 2 bases from J, and the germline ends sit 14 bases apart. This clonotype was seen only a few times. Which antigen it targets is not known. Base quality data are lacking; no much larger clone is found one base away. Sequencing was done on a sample of cord blood. This sequence originates from a newborn girl in good health. Recombination joined TRBV20-1 with TRBJ2-1, with TRBD1 tentatively as D gene (5 bases match). The nucleotide sequence is given as TGCAGTGCTAGAGATGGGATTGGGGCTCCCTACAATGAGCAGTTCTTC. Translated, this gives CSARDGIGAPYNEQFF.